This is a list of T cell receptor beta chains from one sample in a study of blood T cell repertoires in COVID-19. Clones were sequenced by immunoSEQ multiplex PCR, and TCRdb holds only the in-frame ones, with some missing. The sample lists 18,000 or so clones, roughly 80% occurring once. The source material was peripheral blood. These receptor sequences come from a man older than 75 with acute or convalescent COVID-19. The CDR3 runs from the conserved cysteine through the conserved F or W. Fields, in order: V gene, D gene, clone size, J gene, CDR3 protein, CDR3 DNA. D genes are given only for firm matches. Clone size, where shown, is once, few, many, or a class for clones that have expanded.

V gene: TRBV5-1; D gene: TRBD1; clone size: -; J gene: TRBJ2-1; CDR3 protein: CASRTGQGHEQFF; CDR3 DNA: TGCGCCAGCAGAACGGGACAGGGTCATGAGCAGTTCTTC
V gene: TRBV10-2; D gene: TRBD1; clone size: -; J gene: TRBJ1-4; CDR3 protein: CATQTGLGEKLFF; CDR3 DNA: TGCGCCACCCAGACAGGGCTGGGCGAAAAACTGTTTTTT
V gene: TRBV3-1/TRBV3-2; D gene: -; clone size: -; J gene: TRBJ1-5; CDR3 protein: CASSQGSSQGGQPQHF; CDR3 DNA: TGTGCCAGCAGCCAAGGGTCATCCCAGGGTGGTCAGCCCCAGCATTTT
V gene: TRBV7-9; D gene: -; clone size: -; J gene: TRBJ1-3; CDR3 protein: CASSFRTGNTIYF; CDR3 DNA: TGTGCCAGCAGCTTCCGTACAGGAAACACCATATATTTT
V gene: TRBV6-2/TRBV6-3; D gene: TRBD2; clone size: once; J gene: TRBJ2-5; CDR3 protein: CASSYLSGGVRETQYF; CDR3 DNA: TGTGCCAGCAGTTACCTTAGCGGGGGTGTCAGGGAGACCCAGTACTTC
V gene: TRBV6-5; D gene: TRBD1; clone size: few; J gene: TRBJ1-6; CDR3 protein: CASGIDRVGSPLHF; CDR3 DNA: TGTGCCAGTGGGATCGACAGGGTCGGCTCACCCCTCCACTTT
V gene: TRBV11-2; D gene: TRBD2; clone size: -; J gene: TRBJ2-3; CDR3 protein: CASSREGGLGTDTQYF; CDR3 DNA: TGTGCCAGCAGCCGGGAGGGGGGACTCGGCACAGATACGCAGTATTTT
V gene: TRBV18; D gene: TRBD1; clone size: -; J gene: TRBJ1-4; CDR3 protein: CASSPGQGQEKLFF; CDR3 DNA: TGTGCCAGCTCACCGGGACAGGGTCAGGAAAAACTGTTTTTT
V gene: TRBV29-1; D gene: -; clone size: -; J gene: TRBJ1-1; CDR3 protein: CSAKLQTENTEAFF; CDR3 DNA: TGCAGCGCCAAACTCCAAACTGAGAACACTGAAGCTTTCTTT
V gene: TRBV2; D gene: -; clone size: -; J gene: TRBJ1-2; CDR3 protein: CASSDQGSYGYTF; CDR3 DNA: TGTGCCAGCAGTGACCAGGGAAGCTATGGCTACACCTTC
V gene: TRBV18; D gene: -; clone size: -; J gene: TRBJ1-1; CDR3 protein: CASRGQNTEAFF; CDR3 DNA: TGTGCCAGCAGGGGACAGAACACTGAAGCTTTCTTT
V gene: TRBV6-2/TRBV6-3; D gene: TRBD1; clone size: -; J gene: TRBJ2-7; CDR3 protein: CASSSPGQASYEQYF; CDR3 DNA: TGTGCCAGCAGTTCCCCGGGACAGGCGTCCTACGAGCAGTACTTC
V gene: TRBV5-1; D gene: TRBD2; clone size: -; J gene: TRBJ2-2; CDR3 protein: CASSDRTSGTGELFF; CDR3 DNA: TGCGCCAGCAGCGATAGGACTAGCGGAACCGGGGAGCTGTTTTTT
V gene: TRBV10-3; D gene: TRBD1; clone size: -; J gene: TRBJ1-1; CDR3 protein: CAISETGATEAFF; CDR3 DNA: TGTGCCATCAGTGAAACAGGGGCCACTGAAGCTTTCTTT
V gene: TRBV6-6; D gene: TRBD1; clone size: -; J gene: TRBJ1-5; CDR3 protein: CASIPGQGSYQPQHF; CDR3 DNA: TGTGCCAGCATTCCGGGACAGGGGTCGTATCAGCCCCAGCATTTT
V gene: TRBV4-2; D gene: -; clone size: few; J gene: TRBJ1-4; CDR3 protein: CASSQDTDSRNEKLFF; CDR3 DNA: TGTGCCAGCAGCCAAGATACCGACAGCCGTAATGAAAAACTGTTTTTT
V gene: TRBV19; D gene: TRBD2; clone size: large; J gene: TRBJ2-1; CDR3 protein: CASSMTSGSLDEQFF; CDR3 DNA: TGTGCCAGTAGTATGACTAGCGGGTCTTTAGATGAGCAGTTCTTC
V gene: TRBV9; D gene: -; clone size: -; J gene: TRBJ1-1; CDR3 protein: CASSVGQQNTEAFF; CDR3 DNA: TGTGCCAGCAGCGTAGGACAGCAGAACACTGAAGCTTTCTTT
V gene: TRBV6-5; D gene: -; clone size: once; J gene: TRBJ1-5; CDR3 protein: CASGGVLPPQHF; CDR3 DNA: TGTGCCAGCGGCGGTGTTCTTCCGCCCCAGCATTTT
V gene: TRBV4-1; D gene: -; clone size: once; J gene: TRBJ1-5; CDR3 protein: CASSQDQVSNRQPQHF; CDR3 DNA: TGCGCCAGCAGCCAAGATCAAGTGAGTAATCGTCAGCCCCAGCATTTT
V gene: TRBV5-8; D gene: TRBD1; clone size: few; J gene: TRBJ2-2; CDR3 protein: CASSPGTGLKNTGELFF; CDR3 DNA: TGTGCCAGCAGCCCCGGGACAGGGTTGAAGAACACCGGGGAGCTGTTTTTT
V gene: TRBV12-5; D gene: TRBD2; clone size: -; J gene: TRBJ2-5; CDR3 protein: CASGRAGSGTQYF; CDR3 DNA: TGTGCTAGTGGCAGAGCGGGGTCTGGGACCCAGTACTTC
V gene: TRBV27; D gene: TRBD1; clone size: -; J gene: TRBJ1-2; CDR3 protein: CASSFLPQGANYGYTF; CDR3 DNA: TGTGCCAGCAGTTTTTTACCGCAGGGGGCTAACTATGGCTACACCTTC
V gene: TRBV10-3; D gene: TRBD1; clone size: -; J gene: TRBJ1-2; CDR3 protein: CATGQGVIYTF; CDR3 DNA: TGTGCCACCGGACAGGGTGTCATCTACACCTTC
V gene: TRBV19; D gene: -; clone size: -; J gene: TRBJ1-1; CDR3 protein: CASTAQEGEAFF; CDR3 DNA: TGTGCCAGTACCGCGCAGGAGGGGGAAGCTTTCTTT
V gene: TRBV15; D gene: TRBD2; clone size: few; J gene: TRBJ2-1; CDR3 protein: CATSPETPGGSYNEQFF; CDR3 DNA: TGTGCCACCAGCCCCGAGACCCCGGGGGGCTCCTACAATGAGCAGTTCTTC
V gene: TRBV5-4; D gene: -; clone size: once; J gene: TRBJ2-5; CDR3 protein: CASSFIGGGLETQYF; CDR3 DNA: TGTGCCAGCAGCTTTATCGGAGGGGGCTTGGAGACCCAGTACTTC
V gene: TRBV4-2; D gene: TRBD2; clone size: -; J gene: TRBJ2-5; CDR3 protein: CASSLTSGGAETQYF; CDR3 DNA: TGTGCCAGCAGCCTAACTAGCGGGGGGGCGGAGACCCAGTACTTC
V gene: TRBV7-8; D gene: -; clone size: -; J gene: TRBJ2-1; CDR3 protein: CASSLHPLYRSRSRNEQFF; CDR3 DNA: TGTGCCAGCAGCTTACACCCCCTCTACAGGTCTCGGTCTCGCAATGAGCAGTTCTTC
V gene: TRBV9; D gene: -; clone size: few; J gene: TRBJ1-5; CDR3 protein: CASSADSVNQPQHF; CDR3 DNA: TGTGCCAGCAGCGCAGACAGCGTCAATCAGCCCCAGCATTTT
V gene: TRBV6-5; D gene: TRBD1; clone size: once; J gene: TRBJ2-2; CDR3 protein: CASSSPGQGAVGELFF; CDR3 DNA: TGTGCCAGCAGTTCACCGGGACAGGGGGCCGTCGGGGAGCTGTTTTTT
V gene: TRBV7-3; D gene: TRBD2; clone size: -; J gene: TRBJ2-1; CDR3 protein: CASSAQAGVTYNEQFF; CDR3 DNA: TGTGCCAGCAGCGCTCAAGCGGGGGTAACCTACAATGAGCAGTTCTTC
V gene: TRBV6-2/TRBV6-3; D gene: TRBD1; clone size: -; J gene: TRBJ1-5; CDR3 protein: CASSYSGGGGQPQHF; CDR3 DNA: TGTGCCAGCAGTTACTCAGGAGGGGGCGGTCAGCCCCAGCATTTT
V gene: TRBV2; D gene: -; clone size: -; J gene: TRBJ2-2; CDR3 protein: CASSDLGLGELFF; CDR3 DNA: TGTGCCAGCAGTGATTTGGGGCTCGGGGAGCTGTTTTTT
V gene: TRBV7-2; D gene: -; clone size: -; J gene: TRBJ2-3; CDR3 protein: CASSFGLLTDTQYF; CDR3 DNA: TGTGCCAGCAGCTTCGGACTACTCACAGATACGCAGTATTTT
V gene: TRBV27; D gene: -; clone size: few; J gene: TRBJ2-7; CDR3 protein: CAIFGQSYEQYF; CDR3 DNA: TGTGCCATCTTCGGACAGTCCTACGAGCAGTACTTC
V gene: TRBV6-2/TRBV6-3; D gene: -; clone size: few; J gene: TRBJ1-1; CDR3 protein: CASSYRESTEAFF; CDR3 DNA: TGTGCCAGCAGTTATCGAGAGTCCACTGAAGCTTTCTTT
V gene: TRBV6-2/TRBV6-3; D gene: -; clone size: -; J gene: TRBJ1-2; CDR3 protein: CASSVQDNYGYTF; CDR3 DNA: TGTGCCAGCAGCGTACAAGATAACTATGGCTACACCTTC
V gene: TRBV4-1; D gene: TRBD2; clone size: -; J gene: TRBJ2-3; CDR3 protein: CASSQVPTSGGAQDTQYF; CDR3 DNA: TGCGCCAGCAGCCAGGTCCCGACTAGCGGGGGGGCACAAGATACGCAGTATTTT
V gene: TRBV6-6; D gene: -; clone size: few; J gene: TRBJ2-2; CDR3 protein: CASSPPRRTTNTGELFF; CDR3 DNA: TGTGCCAGCAGTCCCCCGAGACGGACAACCAACACCGGGGAGCTGTTTTTT
V gene: TRBV10-3; D gene: -; clone size: -; J gene: TRBJ2-3; CDR3 protein: CAISESSLVGTDTQYF; CDR3 DNA: TGTGCCATCAGTGAGTCGAGTCTAGTGGGCACAGATACGCAGTATTTT
V gene: TRBV24-1; D gene: -; clone size: -; J gene: TRBJ1-2; CDR3 protein: CATSGGRGLNGYTF; CDR3 DNA: TGTGCCACCAGTGGTGGCAGGGGTTTAAATGGCTACACCTTC
V gene: TRBV12-5; D gene: TRBD2; clone size: -; J gene: TRBJ2-3; CDR3 protein: CASGLVLGLAGVADTQYF; CDR3 DNA: TGTGCTAGTGGTTTGGTACTGGGACTAGCGGGGGTCGCAGATACGCAGTATTTT
V gene: TRBV5-1; D gene: -; clone size: -; J gene: TRBJ2-5; CDR3 protein: CASSLDNQETQYF; CDR3 DNA: TGCGCCAGCAGCTTGGACAACCAAGAGACCCAGTACTTC
V gene: TRBV11-2; D gene: -; clone size: -; J gene: TRBJ2-2; CDR3 protein: CASSRTDTGELFF; CDR3 DNA: TGTGCCAGCAGCCGGACAGACACCGGGGAGCTGTTTTTT